These T cell receptor beta chains were read from a single sample in a study of CD8+CD57+ T cells in acquired aplastic anemia. Using its own MiXCR run on the reads, TCRdb lists one record per CDR3 protein. The repertoire holds approximately 160,000 distinct CDR3 sequences, with approximately 40% as singletons. The sequenced material came from sorted CD4+, CD8+, or CD8+CD57+ T cells (not recorded which) from PBMCs. These receptors all come from a human donor in good health. Both conserved end residues are part of each CDR3. A D gene is named only where the DNA matches it firmly. Where a row states a size, it is once, few, many or the class of an expanded clone; other rows omit it.

d_gene,abundance,j_gene,v_gene,CDR3aa,CDR3nt
TRBD1,.,TRBJ2-5,TRBV5-4,CASSSGTGPETQYF,TGTGCCAGCAGCTCCGGGACAGGGCCCGAGACCCAGTACTTC
TRBD2,many,TRBJ2-5,TRBV6-2/TRBV6-3,CASKNPGGQETQYF,TGTGCCAGCAAGAATCCGGGGGGGCAAGAGACCCAGTACTTC
.,many,TRBJ2-7,TRBV25-1,CASSDVGQRGQYF,TGTGCCAGCAGTGACGTCGGACAGCGCGGGCAGTACTTC
TRBD1,.,TRBJ2-7,TRBV15,CATSPNPGQVGREQYF,TGTGCCACCAGCCCCAACCCGGGACAGGTTGGTCGGGAGCAGTACTTC
.,many,TRBJ1-5,TRBV5-8,CASSFHNSNQPQHF,TGTGCCAGCAGCTTCCATAACAGCAATCAGCCCCAGCATTTT
.,.,TRBJ2-3,TRBV6-2/TRBV6-3,CASSFPGSTDTQYF,TGTGCCAGCAGTTTCCCGGGGAGCACAGATACGCAGTATTTT
.,many,TRBJ2-2,TRBV20-1,CSGWQGSGELFF,TGCAGTGGGTGGCAGGGTTCCGGGGAGCTGTTTTTT
TRBD2,.,TRBJ2-4,TRBV10-1,CASKTSEYF,TGCGCCAGCAAGACTAGCGAGTACTTC
TRBD2,.,TRBJ2-7,TRBV20-1,CSASGTSDYERYF,TGCAGTGCTAGCGGGACTAGCGACTACGAGCGGTACTTC
.,.,TRBJ2-1,TRBV4-3,CASSQDRDIKGFF,TGCGCCAGCAGCCAAGACCGGGACATCAAGGGGTTCTTC
TRBD2,few,TRBJ2-5,TRBV27,CASSLYVAGKETQYF,TGTGCCAGCAGTTTATACGTAGCGGGAAAAGAGACCCAGTACTTC